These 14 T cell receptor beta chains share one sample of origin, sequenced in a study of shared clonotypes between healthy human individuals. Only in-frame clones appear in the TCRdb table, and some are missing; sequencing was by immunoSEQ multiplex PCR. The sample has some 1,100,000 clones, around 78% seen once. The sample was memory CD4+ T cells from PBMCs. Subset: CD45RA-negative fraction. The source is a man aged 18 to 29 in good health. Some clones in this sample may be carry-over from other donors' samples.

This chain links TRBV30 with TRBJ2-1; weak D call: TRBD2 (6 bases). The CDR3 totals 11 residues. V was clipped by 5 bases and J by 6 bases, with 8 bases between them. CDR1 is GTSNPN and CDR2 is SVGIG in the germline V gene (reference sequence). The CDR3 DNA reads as TGTGCCTGGGGGACTTTCAATGAGCAGTTCTTC. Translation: CAWGTFNEQFF.

Here the CDR3 DNA reads TGCGCCAGCAGCTTGGCCGGGACTAGCGGGAGGGCCTACAATGAGCAGTTCTTC. It yields the protein CASSLAGTSGRAYNEQFF. The chain combines TRBV5-1 with TRBJ2-1; TRBD2 aligns across 16 bases. This CDR3 contains 18 residues. Germline V CDR1 and CDR2: SGHRS, YFSETQ. Trimming cost V 0 bases and J 2 bases; bases outside gene matches: 2.

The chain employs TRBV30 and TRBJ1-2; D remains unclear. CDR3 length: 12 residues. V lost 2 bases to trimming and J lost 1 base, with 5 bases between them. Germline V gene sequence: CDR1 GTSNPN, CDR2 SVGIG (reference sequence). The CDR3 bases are TGTGCCTGGAGTCAGATTAACTATGGCTACACCTTC. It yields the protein CAWSQINYGYTF.

The chain's CDR3 is CASSEDGRGDRSTEAFF. The CDR3 coding sequence is TGTGCCAGCAGTGAAGATGGCAGGGGCGATAGGAGCACTGAAGCTTTCTTT. V is TRBV6-1 and J is TRBJ1-1; maybe TRBD1 (6 bases). CDR3 length equals 17 residues. Germline assignment: CDR1 MNHNS and CDR2 SASEGT. V was shortened by 1 base and J by 4 bases, with 19 bases between the two germline ends.

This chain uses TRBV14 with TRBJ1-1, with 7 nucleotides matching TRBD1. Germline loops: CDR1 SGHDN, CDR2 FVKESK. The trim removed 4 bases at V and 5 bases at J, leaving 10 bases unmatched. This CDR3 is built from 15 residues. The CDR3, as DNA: TGTGCCAGCAGCCCCTTCCTAGGGACAGCAACTGAAGCTTTCTTT. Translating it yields CASSPFLGTATEAFF.

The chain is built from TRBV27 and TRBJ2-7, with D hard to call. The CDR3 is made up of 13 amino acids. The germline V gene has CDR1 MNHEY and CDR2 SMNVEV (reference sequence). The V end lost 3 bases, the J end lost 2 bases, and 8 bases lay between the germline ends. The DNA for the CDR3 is TGTGCCAGCAGTTTGGGCTGGACCTACGAGCAGTACTTC. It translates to CASSLGWTYEQYF.

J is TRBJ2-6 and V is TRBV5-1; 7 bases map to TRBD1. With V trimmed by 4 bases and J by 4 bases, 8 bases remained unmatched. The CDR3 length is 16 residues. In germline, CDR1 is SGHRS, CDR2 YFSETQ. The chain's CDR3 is CASSLRQGPGANVLTF. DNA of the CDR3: TGCGCCAGCAGCCTACGACAGGGACCCGGGGCCAACGTCCTGACTTTC.

The CDR3 region has the DNA TGTGCTAGTGGTACAGGGGACTACGGCAATGAGCAGTTCTTC. Translation: CASGTGDYGNEQFF. The chain employs TRBV12-5 and TRBJ2-1, with D possibly called TRBD1 or TRBD2 (7 bases each). Germline CDR1 LGHNT, CDR2 FRNRAP. There are 14 residues in the CDR3. Trimming shortened V by 5 bases and J by 6 bases, and 14 bases separated the two germline ends.

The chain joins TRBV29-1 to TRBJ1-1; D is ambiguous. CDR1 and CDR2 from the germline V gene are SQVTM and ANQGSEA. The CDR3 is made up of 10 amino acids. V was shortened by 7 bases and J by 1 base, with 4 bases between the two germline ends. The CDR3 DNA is TGCAGCGGCTGGAACACTGAAGCTTTCTTT. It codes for CSGWNTEAFF.

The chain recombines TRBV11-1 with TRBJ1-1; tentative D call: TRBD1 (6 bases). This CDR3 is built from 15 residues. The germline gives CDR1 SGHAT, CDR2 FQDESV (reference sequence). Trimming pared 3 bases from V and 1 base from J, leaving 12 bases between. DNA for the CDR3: TGTGCCAGCAGCTTTCGGGCGGGGGCGAACACTGAAGCTTTCTTT. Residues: CASSFRAGANTEAFF.

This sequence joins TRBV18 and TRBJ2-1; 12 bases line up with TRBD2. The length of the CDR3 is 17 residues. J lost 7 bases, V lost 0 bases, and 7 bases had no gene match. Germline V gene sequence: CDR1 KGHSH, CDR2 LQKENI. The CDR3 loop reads CASSPPATSGRRNEQFF. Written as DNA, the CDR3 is TGTGCCAGCTCACCACCGGCGACTAGCGGGAGAAGGAATGAGCAGTTCTTC.

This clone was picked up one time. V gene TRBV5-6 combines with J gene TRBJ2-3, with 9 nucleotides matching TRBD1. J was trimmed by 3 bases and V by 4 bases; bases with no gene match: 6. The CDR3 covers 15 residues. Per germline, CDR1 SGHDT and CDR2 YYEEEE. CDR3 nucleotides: TGTGCCAGCAGCGCGACAGGGGGTACGACAGATACGCAGTATTTT. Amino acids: CASSATGGTTDTQYF.

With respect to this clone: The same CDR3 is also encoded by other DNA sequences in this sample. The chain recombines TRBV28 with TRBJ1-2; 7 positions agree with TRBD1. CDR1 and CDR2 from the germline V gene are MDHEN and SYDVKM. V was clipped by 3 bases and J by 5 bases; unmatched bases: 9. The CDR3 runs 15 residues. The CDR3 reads CASSLMSGGDYGYTF. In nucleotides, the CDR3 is TGTGCCAGCAGTTTGATGTCAGGGGGAGATTATGGCTACACCTTC.

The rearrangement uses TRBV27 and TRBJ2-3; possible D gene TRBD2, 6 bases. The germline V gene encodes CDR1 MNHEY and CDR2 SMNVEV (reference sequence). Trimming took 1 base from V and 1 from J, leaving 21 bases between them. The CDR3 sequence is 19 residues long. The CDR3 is CASSLFGGPPRPGTDTQYF. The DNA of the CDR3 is TGTGCCAGCAGTTTATTTGGAGGGCCACCCCGGCCGGGCACAGATACGCAGTATTTT.